This TCR beta chain is drawn from a study of blood T cell repertoires in COVID-19. Study information: The samples span acute and convalescent COVID-19 from the United States, Italy and Spain.

Original processing notes: Amplifying reference gene primers gave estimates of nucleated cell counts. Sequenced by immunoSEQ multiplex PCR; TCRdb stores in-frame clones only, minus some. Clone size and V and J calls were adopted from that table, with D and trimming inferred from the DNA. The sample lists about 220,000 clones; about 83% were seen once. Trimming cost V 4 bases and J 7 bases, with 13 bases left between them. The CDR3 is 13 amino acids. V usage is TRBV12-3 or TRBV12-4 and J usage is TRBJ1-2; no clear D gene. The sequence was collected from a woman aged 50 to 60 who had been exposed to COVID-19. Sequencing was performed on PBMCs or T cells enriched from blood (not recorded which). CDR3 protein: CASSYSETGGYTF. The DNA for the CDR3 is TGTGCCAGCAGTTATTCCGAAACCGGTGGCTACACCTTC.